This T cell receptor beta chain was profiled in a study of blood T cells in healthy people across ages. Study information: The template switching approach captured approximately one barcoded beta molecule for every two T cells. General observations from the study: Changes in expanded clonotypes were possibly confounded, as the CMV status of donors was unknown. Diversity estimates from one million T cells were considered underestimates.

Turning to this clonotype: Antigen: not known.

A second PCR, run for roughly 6 to 11 cycles, used a sample-barcoded 5' primer plus a J-beta primer mix. MiXCR, applied by TCRdb to the 5' RACE reads, yields one record per CDR3 protein. The table includes 1.6 million or so distinct CDR3 sequences, about 32% detected once. Material: blood. The sequence came from a woman aged 30 to 39 in good health.

In DNA, the CDR3 is TGTGCCAGCAGCATTGGACGACTAAGCTCCTACGAGCAGTACTTC. The encoded protein is CASSIGRLSSYEQYF. The chain couples TRBV5-6 to TRBJ2-7, with D tentatively TRBD2 (5 bases). The CDR3 covers 15 residues. Germline assignment: CDR1 SGHDT and CDR2 YYEEEE. V was trimmed by 4 bases and J by 0 bases, leaving 14 bases between them.